These 12 T cell receptor beta chains originate from one sample sequenced in a study of Ad26.COV2.S vaccination and SARS-CoV-2 variants. This table comes from immunoSEQ multiplex PCR, and its TCRdb copy is limited to in-frame clones, with some not included. The sample shows about 350,000 clones, 86% of them seen only once. Treatment indicated: 15 to 20 received Ad26.COV2.S at low or high dose, single or two shots; 5 received placebo; per-sample allocation not given. Sample collection was performed on day 63 after the first vaccine or placebo injection. This sample comprised peripheral blood, obtained in a trial of Ad26.COV2.S vaccine versus placebo. The receptors here all came from a person aged 18-65 years who received the Ad26.COV2.S COVID-19 vaccine or a placebo.

Of note for this clone: Other DNA sequences from this sample encode an identical CDR3 as well. This chain joins TRBV14 and TRBJ2-7; D gene uncertain. Germline V gives CDR1 SGHDN, CDR2 FVKESK. The CDR3 is 12 residues long. Trimming stripped 3 bases from V and 2 bases from J, with 5 bases between. Here the CDR3 DNA reads TGTGCCAGCAGCCAGGGAACCTACGAGCAGTACTTC. It encodes CASSQGTYEQYF.

The rearrangement joins TRBV19 to TRBJ1-1; D might be TRBD1 (5 bases). The germline V gene encodes CDR1 LNHDA and CDR2 SQIVND (reference sequence). Trimming cost V 1 base and J 9 bases, with 18 bases left between them. This CDR3 has 15 residues. In DNA form, the CDR3 reads TGTGCCAGTAGTATAGTGGGACTCAGGGATAGACAAGCTTTCTTT. This gives the protein CASSIVGLRDRQAFF.

This sequence joins TRBV7-2 and TRBJ2-4; unclear D gene. The V and J ends lost 3 bases and 4 bases respectively, with 7 bases between them. CDR3 length: 13 residues. From germline, CDR1 is SGHTA and CDR2 FQGNSA. The CDR3 DNA is TGTGCCAGCAGCTTCACAGAAAAAAACATTCAGTACTTC. Amino acid sequence: CASSFTEKNIQYF.

The chain has TRBV19 and TRBJ1-2; D not certain. The CDR3 is 15 residues long. The V end was cut by 3 bases, the J end by 4 bases, with 15 bases between. Germline values: CDR1 LNHDA, CDR2 SQIVND (reference sequence). This CDR3 reads CASSILEGSGYGYTF. Written as DNA, the CDR3 is TGTGCCAGTAGTATTCTGGAGGGAAGCGGCTATGGCTACACCTTC. Full variable domain (outside the CDR3, taken from reference TRBV19 and TRBJ1-2): DGGITQSPKYLFRKEGQNVTLSCEQNLNHDAMYWYRQDPGQGLRLIYYSQIVNDFQKGDIAEGYSVSREKKESFPLTVTSAQKNPTAFYLCASSILEGSGYGYTFGSGTRLTVV.

The rearrangement uses TRBV18 and TRBJ2-1, with 7 bases matching TRBD1. The germline gives CDR1 KGHSH, CDR2 LQKENI. The CDR3 is 17 residues long. The trim removed 0 bases at V and 0 bases at J, leaving 5 bases unmatched. The CDR3 loop is CASSPPRQGSSYNEQFF. The CDR3 bases are TGTGCCAGCTCACCACCGAGACAGGGTAGCTCCTACAATGAGCAGTTCTTC.

The gene calls are TRBV11-2 and TRBJ1-5; no clear D. CDR3 length equals 13 residues. Trimming took 0 bases from V and 6 from J, leaving 6 bases between them. The germline CDR1 and CDR2 sequences are SGHAT and FQNNGV. CDR3 nucleotide sequence: TGTGCCAGCAGCTTAGATTACAGTCAGCCCCAGCATTTT. This encodes CASSLDYSQPQHF.

The chain has TRBV7-6 and TRBJ2-1; D is perhaps TRBD1 (5 bases). Trimming removed 0 bases from V and 2 bases from J, with 11 bases in between. CDR3 length: 16 residues. CDR1 is SGHVS, CDR2 FNYEAQ, per germline. CDR3 region: CASSLAKGPPYNEQFF. The CDR3 bases are TGTGCCAGCAGCTTAGCGAAGGGGCCCCCCTACAATGAGCAGTTCTTC. The variable domain in full, completed from reference TRBV7-6 and TRBJ2-1, reads GAGVSQSPRYKVTKRGQDVALRCDPISGHVSLYWYRQALGQGPEFLTYFNYEAQQDKSGLPNDRFSAERPEGSISTLTIQRTEQRDSAMYRCASSLAKGPPYNEQFFGPGTRLTVL.

V usage is TRBV11-1 and J usage is TRBJ2-3, with TRBD2 matching 9 bases. This CDR3 comprises 16 residues. The J segment lost 0 bases and the V segment lost 7 bases, leaving 8 bases of the junction unmatched. The germline CDR1 and CDR2 sequences are SGHAT and FQDESV (reference sequence). The CDR3 here is CASKRLAGPSTDTQYF. DNA of the CDR3: TGTGCCAGCAAGAGGCTAGCGGGACCTAGCACAGATACGCAGTATTTT.

This clone was observed once. J is TRBJ2-3 and V is TRBV2, with 7 bases lining up with TRBD1. The CDR3 consists of 14 residues. CDR1 and CDR2 from the germline V gene are SNHLY and FYNNEI. The ends lost 6 bases at V and 1 base at J; junction bases unmatched: 4. This chain's CDR3 is CASSPDRGTDTQYF. In DNA form, the CDR3 reads TGTGCCAGCAGCCCTGACAGGGGCACAGATACGCAGTATTTT. Variable domain in full (rest from reference TRBV2 and TRBJ2-3): EPEVTQTPSHQVTQMGQEVILRCVPISNHLYFYWYRQILGQKVEFLVSFYNNEISEKSEIFDDQFSVERPDGSNFTLKIRSTKLEDSAMYFCASSPDRGTDTQYFGPGTRLTVL.

The chain employs TRBV10-3 and TRBJ1-2; D not resolved. V lost 5 bases and J 4 bases, leaving 11 bases between the germline ends. The CDR3 covers 13 residues. Germline V gene sequence: CDR1 ENHRY, CDR2 SYGVKD. CDR3 nucleotide sequence: TGTGCCATCAGTAACGACCCTAGCTATGGCTACACCTTC. Its translation: CAISNDPSYGYTF.

J is TRBJ1-5 and V is TRBV10-3; 11 nucleotides line up with TRBD1. The CDR3 has 19 residues. Trimming removed 4 bases from V and 0 bases from J; junction bases left unmatched: 11. From germline, CDR1 is ENHRY and CDR2 SYGVKD. CDR3 region: CAISGGGQGGPFSNQPQHF. DNA for the CDR3: TGTGCCATCAGTGGCGGGGGACAGGGGGGTCCTTTTAGCAATCAGCCCCAGCATTTT.

This chain links TRBV28 with TRBJ1-2; 8 bases match TRBD1. The CDR3 is 15 residues long. Per the germline V gene, CDR1 is MDHEN and CDR2 is SYDVKM. V dropped 7 bases and J dropped 7; count of bases not matched to a gene: 14. The CDR3 region has the DNA TGTGCCAGCACCAGCCACGGACAGGGAAGTTCTGGCTACACCTTC. Protein: CASTSHGQGSSGYTF.